Listed below are T cell receptor beta chains from one sample, sequenced in a study of blood T cell repertoires in COVID-19. The method was immunoSEQ multiplex PCR; TCRdb's version includes in-frame clones alone and lacks a portion of them. This table holds under 500,000 clones, around nine tenths found once. The sequenced sample was PBMCs or T cells enriched from blood (not recorded which). Every receptor here comes from a woman in her late teens or twenties with acute COVID-19. CDR3s include the opening cysteine and the closing phenylalanine or tryptophan. D genes are given only for firm matches. Clone size is given for some rows only: seen once, a few or many times, or a class if the clone is expanded.

V,D,size,J,DNA,CDR3
TRBV19,-,-,TRBJ2-7,TGTGCCAGTAGTATCAATCAGGTTCTTCCTTACGAGCAGTACTTC,CASSINQVLPYEQYF
TRBV24-1,TRBD2,-,TRBJ2-3,TGTGCCACCAGTGACCCTAGCGGGAGCACAGATACGCAGTATTTT,CATSDPSGSTDTQYF
TRBV11-2,TRBD1,once,TRBJ1-2,TGTGCCAGCAGCCGGACAGGGAGCGGGTACTATGGCTACACCTTC,CASSRTGSGYYGYTF
TRBV27,TRBD1,-,TRBJ2-3,TGTGCCAGCAGTTTATCGAGATCAGGGACAGGTTTAACAGATACGCAGTATTTT,CASSLSRSGTGLTDTQYF
TRBV14,TRBD2,-,TRBJ2-5,TGTGCCAGCAGCCAAGGTGGGTTCGGGCCTAGCGGGAGGCTGGTCTACTTC,CASSQGGFGPSGRLVYF
TRBV19,-,-,TRBJ1-3,TGTGCCAGTAGTACACTCGAAAGCTCTGGAAACACCATATATTTT,CASSTLESSGNTIYF
TRBV7-4,-,-,TRBJ2-3,TGTGCCAGCAGCTTATGGGGCGAGCTCACAGATACGCAGTATTTT,CASSLWGELTDTQYF
TRBV10-1,-,-,TRBJ2-3,TGCGCCAGCAGACCGGGACTGGGGACAGATACGCAGTATTTT,CASRPGLGTDTQYF
TRBV14,-,-,TRBJ2-7,TGTGCCAGCAGCCAAGGACCCAGGGAGGACTACGAGCAGTACTTC,CASSQGPREDYEQYF
TRBV12-3/TRBV12-4,-,-,TRBJ2-5,TGTGCCAGCAGGACTGACAGAAAAGAGACCCAGTACTTC,CASRTDRKETQYF
TRBV29-1,-,few,TRBJ1-1,TGCAGCGTTGACGAGGCTTTCTTT,CSVDEAFF